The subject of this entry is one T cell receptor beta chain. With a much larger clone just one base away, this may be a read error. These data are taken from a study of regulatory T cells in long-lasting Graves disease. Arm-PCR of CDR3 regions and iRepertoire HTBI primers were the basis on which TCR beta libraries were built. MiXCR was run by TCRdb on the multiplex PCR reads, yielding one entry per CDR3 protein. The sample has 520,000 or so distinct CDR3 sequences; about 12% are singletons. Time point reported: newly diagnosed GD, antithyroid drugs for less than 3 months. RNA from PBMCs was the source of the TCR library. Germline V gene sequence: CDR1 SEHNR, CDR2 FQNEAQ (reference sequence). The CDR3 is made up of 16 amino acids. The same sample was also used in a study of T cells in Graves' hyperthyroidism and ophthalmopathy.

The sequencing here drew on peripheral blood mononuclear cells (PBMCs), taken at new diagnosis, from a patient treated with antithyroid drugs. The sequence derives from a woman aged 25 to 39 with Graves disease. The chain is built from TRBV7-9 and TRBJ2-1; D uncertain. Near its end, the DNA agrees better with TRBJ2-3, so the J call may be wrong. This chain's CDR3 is CASRGNQGPSIDTQYF. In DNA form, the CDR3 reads TGTGCCAGCAGGGGAAACCAAGGACCTTCCATAGATACGCAGTATTTT.